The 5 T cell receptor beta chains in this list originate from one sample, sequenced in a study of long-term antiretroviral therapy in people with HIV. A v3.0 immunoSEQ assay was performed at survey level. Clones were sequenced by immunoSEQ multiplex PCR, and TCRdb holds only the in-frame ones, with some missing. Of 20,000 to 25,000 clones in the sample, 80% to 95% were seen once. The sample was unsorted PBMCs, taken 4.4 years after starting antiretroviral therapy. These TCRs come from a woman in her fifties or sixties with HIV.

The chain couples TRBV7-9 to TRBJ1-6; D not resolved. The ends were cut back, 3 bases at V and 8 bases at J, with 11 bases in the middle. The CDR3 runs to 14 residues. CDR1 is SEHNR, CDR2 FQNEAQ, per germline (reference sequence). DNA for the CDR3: TGTGCCAGCAGCTTGAGTAGGCCGGATTCACCCCTCCACTTT. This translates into CASSLSRPDSPLHF.

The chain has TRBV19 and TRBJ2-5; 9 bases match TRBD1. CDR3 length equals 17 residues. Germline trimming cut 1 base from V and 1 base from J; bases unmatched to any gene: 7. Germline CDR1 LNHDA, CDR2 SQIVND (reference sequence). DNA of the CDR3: TGTGCCAGTAGTATAGGAGGGACAGGGCCCCTCCAAGAGACCCAGTACTTC. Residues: CASSIGGTGPLQETQYF.

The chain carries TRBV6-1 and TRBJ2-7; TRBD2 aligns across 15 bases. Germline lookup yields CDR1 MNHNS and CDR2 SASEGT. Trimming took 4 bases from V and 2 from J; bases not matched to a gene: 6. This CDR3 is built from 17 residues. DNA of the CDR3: TGTGCCAGCAGTGGGGGGACTAGCGGGGGGTTTACCTACGAGCAGTACTTC. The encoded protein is CASSGGTSGGFTYEQYF.

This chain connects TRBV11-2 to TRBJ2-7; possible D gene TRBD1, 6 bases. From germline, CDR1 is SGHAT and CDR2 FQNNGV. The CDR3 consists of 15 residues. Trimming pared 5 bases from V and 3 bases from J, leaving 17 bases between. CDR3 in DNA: TGTGCCAGCAGCCCCTCTGGGGGCGCGCGCTACGAGCAGTACTTC. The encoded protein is CASSPSGGARYEQYF.

The CDR3 DNA is TGTGCCAGCAGCCAAGATGGCACCTCCTACGAGCAGTACTTC. Its protein is CASSQDGTSYEQYF. V usage is TRBV14 and J usage is TRBJ2-7; D unclear. V lost 0 bases to trimming and J lost 0 bases, with 6 bases between them. The CDR3 has 14 residues. From germline, CDR1 is SGHDN and CDR2 FVKESK.